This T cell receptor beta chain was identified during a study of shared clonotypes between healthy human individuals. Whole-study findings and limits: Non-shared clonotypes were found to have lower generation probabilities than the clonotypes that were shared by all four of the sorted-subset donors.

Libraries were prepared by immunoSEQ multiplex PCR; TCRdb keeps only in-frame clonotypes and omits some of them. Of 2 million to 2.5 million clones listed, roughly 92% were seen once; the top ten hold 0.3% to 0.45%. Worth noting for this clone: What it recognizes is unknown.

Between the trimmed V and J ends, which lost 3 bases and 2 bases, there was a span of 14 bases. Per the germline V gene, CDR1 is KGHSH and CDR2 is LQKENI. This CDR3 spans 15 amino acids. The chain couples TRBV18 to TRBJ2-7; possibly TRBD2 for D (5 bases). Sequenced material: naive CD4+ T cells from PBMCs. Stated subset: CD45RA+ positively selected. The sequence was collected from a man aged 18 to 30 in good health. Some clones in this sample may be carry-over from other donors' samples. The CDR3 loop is CASSPKEAVTYEQYF. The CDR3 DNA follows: TGTGCCAGCTCACCGAAGGAAGCGGTGACCTACGAGCAGTACTTC.